This TCR beta chain was captured by sequencing in a study of cytomegalovirus exposure and HLA in healthy donors. Germline CDR1 is MNHEY and CDR2 is SVGAGI. Trimming cost V 5 bases and J 6 bases; bases outside gene matches: 9. The CDR3 contains 14 residues. The primer mix had 60 Vbeta and 13 Jbeta primers. Sequencing used immunoSEQ multiplex PCR; TCRdb keeps in-frame clones, though not all of them. The sample has roughly 100,000 clones; 60% to 80% are singletons. The sample comprised PBMCs. The source is a female donor in good health and CMV-seronegative. The rearrangement links TRBV6-5 to TRBJ1-1; 7 bases are a match to TRBD1. The chain's CDR3 is CASSRGGRAAEAFF. CDR3 in DNA: TGTGCCAGCAGTAGAGGGGGCAGGGCGGCTGAAGCTTTCTTT.